Sequencing of this TCR beta chain was carried out in a study of T cells in localized non-small cell lung cancer. This table comes from immunoSEQ multiplex PCR, and its TCRdb copy is limited to in-frame clones, with some not included. Of under 30,000 clones detected, approximately 90% appear once; the ten largest clones hold about 7%. This clone is labeled as medium-sized (0.01 to 0.1%). Germline V lookup: CDR1 SGHTA, CDR2 FQGNSA. V was trimmed by 1 base and J by 2 bases, leaving 9 bases between them. The CDR3 contains 14 residues. This specimen consisted of peripheral blood, obtained before any cancer treatment. The V gene is TRBV7-2, the J gene TRBJ2-7; D gene unclear. The receptor comes from a woman aged 35 to 70 with stage I lung adenocarcinoma. The CDR3 reads CASSLELQTYEQYF. In nucleotides, the CDR3 is TGTGCCAGCAGCTTAGAGCTCCAAACCTACGAGCAGTACTTC.